This T cell receptor beta chain was found in a study of blood T cell repertoires in COVID-19. Overall study context: Spain, Italy and the United States supplied samples that represented acute and convalescent COVID-19. Nucleic acid was either cDNA or gDNA, and it came from T cells, B-cell-depleted T cells, or PBMCs.

In the original analysis: Estimated nucleated cell counts came from reference gene primer amplification. Generated by immunoSEQ multiplex PCR, the TCRdb table keeps only in-frame clones and is missing some. Clone size and the V and J calls come from that table; the DNA yielded D and trimming. The table records 90,000 to 140,000 clones, 85% to 90% of them present only once. The CDR3 spans 14 residues. In germline, CDR1 is SNHLY, CDR2 FYNNEI. The trim removed 5 bases at V and 4 bases at J, leaving 5 bases unmatched. Note on this clone: The identical CDR3 is also encoded by other nucleotide sequences in the sample.

The sequence derives from a man over 45 with acute or convalescent COVID-19. The chain recombines TRBV2 with TRBJ1-3; 7 bases map to TRBD1. The sample consisted of peripheral blood. The CDR3 loop is CASSLRGQGNTIYF. CDR3 in DNA: TGTGCCAGCAGTCTCAGGGGACAGGGAAACACCATATATTTT.